This T cell receptor (beta chain) was profiled in a study of blood T cell repertoires in COVID-19. How the authors handled the data: The assay estimated nucleated cells by amplifying reference gene primers. Generated by immunoSEQ multiplex PCR, the TCRdb table keeps only in-frame clones and is missing some. V, J and clone size reflect that table, while D and trimming were determined from the DNA. The table lists about 250,000 clones, approximately 86% of them singletons. This CDR3 region has 15 residues. Looked up from germline, CDR1 is SGHTA and CDR2 is FQGNSA. Trimming cost V 3 bases and J 1 base; bases outside gene matches: 2.

The V and J genes are TRBV7-2 and TRBJ2-3; TRBD2 agrees at 9 bases. What was sequenced was peripheral blood. The receptor's source is a woman aged 60-70 years who had recovered from COVID-19. CDR3: CASSFGTSRTDTQYF. The DNA of the CDR3 is TGTGCCAGCAGCTTTGGGACTAGCCGCACAGATACGCAGTATTTT.